The 5 T cell receptor beta chains listed next were all sequenced from one sample in a study of OX40 agonist ivuxolimab in advanced cancers. This table comes from immunoSEQ multiplex PCR, and its TCRdb copy is limited to in-frame clones, with some not included. This sample has 60,000 to 65,000 clones, with roughly nine tenths found just once. This specimen consisted of CD4+ or CD8+ T cells sorted from blood, obtained in a trial of the OX40 agonist ivuxolimab. The receptor set was obtained from an adult with an advanced solid tumor such as melanoma, head and neck, liver or kidney cancer.

Written as DNA, the CDR3 is TGTGCCAGTAAGGGTCAGGGGGATGAAAAACTGTTTTTT. Translated, it gives CASKGQGDEKLFF. The chain joins TRBV19 to TRBJ1-4; 7 bases are a match to TRBD1. With 7 bases clipped from V and 6 bases from J, the junction kept 5 bases outside the gene matches. Germline-derived CDR1 and CDR2 are LNHDA and SQIVND (reference sequence). The CDR3 loop spans 13 amino acids. The variable domain in full, with the rest retrieved from reference TRBV19 and TRBJ1-4, is DGGITQSPKYLFRKEGQNVTLSCEQNLNHDAMYWYRQDPGQGLRLIYYSQIVNDFQKGDIAEGYSVSREKKESFPLTVTSAQKNPTAFYLCASKGQGDEKLFFGSGTQLSVL.

The chain couples TRBV15 to TRBJ2-5; D call uncertain. V gave up 0 bases and J gave up 3 bases, with 8 bases separating them. Germline assignment: CDR1 LNHNV and CDR2 YYDKDF (reference sequence). This CDR3 has 14 amino acids. As DNA, the CDR3 is TGTGCCACCAGCAGAGATAGGCAGGAAGAGACCCAGTACTTC. Residues: CATSRDRQEETQYF.

This chain joins TRBV4-3 and TRBJ1-6, with 8 bases matching TRBD1. Trimming took 4 bases from V and 8 from J; bases not matched to a gene: 7. Germline CDR1 and CDR2: LGHNA and YSLEER. The CDR3 covers 15 residues. Here the CDR3 DNA reads TGCGCCAGCAGCCGTGACAGGGGTACGGATTCACCCCTCCACTTT. It translates to CASSRDRGTDSPLHF.

The rearrangement links TRBV18 to TRBJ2-2; D gene unclear. Trimming stripped 5 bases from V and 3 bases from J, with 13 bases between. Per germline, CDR1 KGHSH and CDR2 LQKENI. The CDR3 has 15 amino acids. CDR3 in DNA: TGTGCCAGCTCATCGGATCTACCTTACACCGGGGAGCTGTTTTTT. The encoded protein is CASSSDLPYTGELFF.

This chain links TRBV30 with TRBJ2-1, with D possibly being TRBD1 or TRBD2 (5 bases each). Trimming shortened V by 5 bases and J by 5 bases, and 13 bases separated the two germline ends. Germline-derived CDR1 and CDR2 are GTSNPN and SVGIG (reference sequence). The CDR3 sequence is 13 residues long. The CDR3 DNA reads TGTGCCTGGGACGGGGCAGGGAACAATGAGCAGTTCTTC. Translation gives CAWDGAGNNEQFF.